What follows are 28 T cell receptor beta chains derived from one specimen sequenced in a study of cytomegalovirus exposure and HLA in healthy donors. PCR used 60 Vbeta primers and 13 Jbeta primers. Produced via immunoSEQ multiplex PCR; TCRdb's table is partial and in-frame only. This sample carries 130,000 or so clones, with roughly 1.7% going to the ten biggest clones. The sample consisted of PBMCs. These receptors were taken from a woman aged 35 to 49 in good health and CMV-seropositive.

As for this clone: The identical CDR3 is also encoded by other nucleotide sequences in the sample. The V gene is TRBV18, the J gene TRBJ2-2, with 9 bases lining up with TRBD1. The germline gives CDR1 KGHSH, CDR2 LQKENI. The CDR3 spans 15 residues. Trimming at V came to 3 bases and at J to 1 base, leaving 0 bases not matched to a gene. CDR3 residues: CASSPGQGNTGELFF. CDR3 bases: TGTGCCAGCTCACCGGGACAGGGGAACACCGGGGAGCTGTTTTTT.

CDR3 sequence (DNA): TGTGCCACCAGCAGAGATCTGAGTTGGTTAAACACTGAAGCTTTCTTT. Translation gives CATSRDLSWLNTEAFF. The V and J genes are TRBV15 and TRBJ1-1; no clear D. CDR1 is LNHNV and CDR2 is YYDKDF in the germline V gene (reference sequence). The CDR3 loop spans 16 amino acids. V dropped 0 bases and J dropped 2 bases, with 13 bases sitting between them. Complete variable domain (other parts from reference TRBV15 and TRBJ1-1): DAMVIQNPRYQVTQFGKPVTLSCSQTLNHNVMYWYQQKSSQAPKLLFHYYDKDFNNEADTPDNFQSRRPNTSFCFLDIRSPGLGDTAMYLCATSRDLSWLNTEAFFGQGTRLTVV.

The rearrangement links TRBV19 to TRBJ2-1; perhaps TRBD2 as D (6 bases). Germline CDR1 LNHDA, CDR2 SQIVND (reference sequence). CDR3 length: 15 amino acids. V gave up 6 bases and J gave up 0 bases, with 12 bases separating them. Written as DNA, the CDR3 is TGTGCCAGTAGCCCCCGACTAGTCTCCTACAATGAGCAGTTCTTC. This translates into CASSPRLVSYNEQFF.

The chain has TRBV30 and TRBJ2-1; D is perhaps TRBD1 (6 bases). Germline V gene sequence: CDR1 GTSNPN, CDR2 SVGIG (reference sequence). This CDR3 spans 16 amino acids. Trimming removed 0 bases at V and 4 bases at J, with 16 bases between. The DNA of the CDR3 is TGTGCCTGGAGTGTAGTGAGAGGGGGATCGTACAATGAGCAGTTCTTC. This gives the protein CAWSVVRGGSYNEQFF.

The V call is TRBV5-4, the J call TRBJ2-7; 14 bases match TRBD2. The CDR3 sequence is 18 residues long. Germline assignment: CDR1 SGHNT and CDR2 YYREEE (reference sequence). Trimming took 3 bases from V and 4 from J; bases not matched to a gene: 12. CDR3: CASSSPGLAGATSYEQYF. DNA of the CDR3: TGTGCCAGCAGCTCACCGGGACTAGCGGGAGCGACATCATACGAGCAGTACTTC.

The chain joins TRBV7-7 to TRBJ1-4; 7 nucleotides agree with TRBD1. Germline CDR1 is SSHAT and CDR2 is FNYEAQ (reference sequence). The V gene end was trimmed by 6 bases and the J gene end by 7 bases; junction bases not matched to a gene: 14. The CDR3 is made up of 16 amino acids. CDR3 protein: CASSSGRRTGPEKLFF. In DNA, the CDR3 is TGTGCCAGCAGTTCCGGTAGGAGGACAGGTCCTGAAAAACTGTTTTTT.

J is TRBJ2-5 and V is TRBV7-2, with D possibly being TRBD2 (6 bases). Germline assignment: CDR1 SGHTA and CDR2 FQGNSA. Trimming removed 5 bases from V and 1 base from J, with 11 bases in between. This CDR3 is 14 amino acids long. The CDR3 coding sequence is TGTGCCAGCAGCAAGGGACTGATCCAAGAGACCCAGTACTTC. Its protein is CASSKGLIQETQYF.

J is TRBJ1-2 and V is TRBV18, with D possibly being TRBD1 (6 bases). The V end was cut by 2 bases, the J end by 0 bases, with 7 bases between. The CDR3 extends over 14 amino acids. Germline values: CDR1 KGHSH, CDR2 LQKENI. CDR3: CASSPGQTNYGYTF. The CDR3 region has the DNA TGTGCCAGCTCACCAGGACAGACTAACTATGGCTACACCTTC. The full variable domain, rest sourced from reference TRBV18 and TRBJ1-2, is NAGVMQNPRHLVRRRGQEARLRCSPMKGHSHVYWYRQLPEEGLKFMVYLQKENIIDESGMPKERFSAEFPKEGPSILRIQQVVRGDSAAYFCASSPGQTNYGYTFGSGTRLTVV.

The chain carries TRBV10-3 and TRBJ2-5, with D possibly being TRBD1 (7 bases). V was pared by 6 bases and J by 5 bases, with 16 bases between. The CDR3 runs to 14 residues. The germline V gene encodes CDR1 ENHRY and CDR2 SYGVKD. CDR3 sequence reads: CAISPTGEDETQYF. CDR3 nucleotides: TGTGCCATCAGCCCAACAGGGGAGGATGAGACCCAGTACTTC.

The chain joins TRBV27 to TRBJ2-7; 8 bases line up with TRBD2. The CDR3 is 15 amino acids. J was trimmed by 7 bases and V by 5 bases; bases with no gene match: 13. The germline gives CDR1 MNHEY, CDR2 SMNVEV (reference sequence). The CDR3, as DNA: TGTGCCAGCAGTACCGTTTCGGGAGGGCTGAGGGAGCAGTACTTC. Protein: CASSTVSGGLREQYF.

The chain has TRBV28 and TRBJ1-1; 7 nucleotides match TRBD1. From germline, CDR1 is MDHEN and CDR2 SYDVKM. V shed 6 bases and J 1 base; nucleotides not matched to a gene: 11. CDR3 length: 16 amino acids. As DNA, the CDR3 is TGTGCCAGCAGACCAGTCGGACAGGAATGGAACACTGAAGCTTTCTTT. Translated: CASRPVGQEWNTEAFF.

The J gene is TRBJ1-6, the V gene TRBV19; maybe TRBD1 (5 bases). V lost 7 bases, J lost 3 bases, and 31 bases lay in between. CDR3 size: 21 residues. The germline gives CDR1 LNHDA, CDR2 SQIVND (reference sequence). The CDR3 DNA reads as TGTGCCAGTACTAGGGGCTATGTCTCCTCACAACAACTCTTCTATAATTCACCCCTCCACTTT. Its translation: CASTRGYVSSQQLFYNSPLHF.

The chain uses TRBV5-1 and TRBJ2-3, with D possibly being TRBD2 (6 bases). CDR1 SGHRS and CDR2 YFSETQ come from the germline V gene. The CDR3 is 15 amino acids. Trimming took off 1 base at V and 3 bases at J, with 12 bases between the two ends. This chain's CDR3 is CASSLFGSGTDTQYF. In DNA form, the CDR3 reads TGCGCCAGCAGCTTGTTCGGGAGCGGGACAGATACGCAGTATTTT.

This chain uses TRBV29-1 with TRBJ2-5; D remains unclear. Germline loops: CDR1 SQVTM, CDR2 ANQGSEA. Between the trimmed V and J ends, which lost 3 bases and 5 bases, there was a span of 4 bases. The CDR3 length is 10 residues. The CDR3 region has the DNA TGCAGCGTTGATAGTGAGACCCAGTACTTC. Residues: CSVDSETQYF.

The gene calls are TRBV2 and TRBJ2-5; 8 nucleotides align to TRBD1. The DNA end is a closer match to TRBJ2-7, so the J assignment may be wrong. This CDR3 region has 14 residues. Germline loops: CDR1 SNHLY, CDR2 FYNNEI. The CDR3 spells CASSEGTGIHEQYF. The CDR3 DNA follows: TGTGCCAGCAGTGAAGGGACAGGGATCCACGAGCAGTACTTC.

The chain recombines TRBV11-2 with TRBJ2-3; D remains ambiguous. CDR1 is SGHAT, CDR2 FQNNGV, per germline. V was clipped by 5 bases and J by 0 bases, with 18 bases between them. CDR3 length: 17 residues. The CDR3 is CASSRPVRLPSTDTQYF. Here the CDR3 DNA reads TGTGCCAGCAGCCGGCCTGTTAGACTTCCTAGCACAGATACGCAGTATTTT.

The chain carries TRBV15 and TRBJ1-2, with 7 positions matching TRBD1. This CDR3 region has 14 residues. In germline, CDR1 is LNHNV, CDR2 YYDKDF (reference sequence). J lost 8 bases, V lost 0 bases, and 6 bases had no gene match. The CDR3 bases are TGTGCCACCAGCAGAGATAAGGGGGCTAGAGGCTACACCTTC. It specifies CATSRDKGARGYTF.

The rearrangement uses TRBV6-1 and TRBJ2-1; possibly TRBD2 for D (5 bases). Germline V CDR1 and CDR2: MNHNS, SASEGT. CDR3 length: 14 amino acids. V lost 6 bases and J lost 9, with 18 bases in between. The CDR3 DNA follows: TGTGCCAGCAGCCCCGGACTTTCCTACGGTGAGCAGTTCTTC. Amino acid sequence: CASSPGLSYGEQFF.

This chain links TRBV10-2 with TRBJ2-3, with 10 positions matching TRBD2. CDR1 and CDR2 (germline): WSHSY, SAAADI. V lost 4 bases and J lost 2; bases outside the gene matches: 6. This CDR3 comprises 16 residues. The CDR3 loop reads CASSVTGTSVTDTQYF. CDR3 in DNA: TGCGCCAGCAGTGTGACCGGGACTAGCGTCACAGATACGCAGTATTTT.

CDR3 sequence: CASSLASEYNEQFF. The CDR3 DNA is TGTGCCAGCAGCTTAGCGTCGGAGTACAATGAGCAGTTCTTC. This chain connects TRBV11-3 to TRBJ2-1, with D unresolved. Germline CDR1 reads SGHNT; CDR2 reads YENEEA. With 1 base removed from V and 4 bases from J, the gap between germline ends came to 8 bases. The CDR3 totals 14 residues.

The gene calls are TRBV19 and TRBJ2-2, with 7 bases matching TRBD1. The length of the CDR3 is 13 residues. CDR1 is LNHDA and CDR2 is SQIVND in the germline V gene (reference sequence). The V segment lost 4 bases and the J segment 6 bases; nucleotides outside the gene matches: 2. Here the CDR3 DNA reads TGTGCCAGTAGTACGCAGGGGGCCGGGGAGCTGTTTTTT. The encoded protein is CASSTQGAGELFF.

V usage is TRBV27 and J usage is TRBJ2-7; no firm D call. The CDR3 runs to 11 residues. V was pared by 0 bases and J by 6 bases, with 3 bases between. Germline-derived CDR1 and CDR2 are MNHEY and SMNVEV (reference sequence). The DNA for the CDR3 is TGTGCCAGCAGTTTATCCGGCGAGCAGTACTTC. It is translated as CASSLSGEQYF.

This chain uses TRBV30 with TRBJ1-2; 7 positions agree with TRBD1. CDR1 is GTSNPN, CDR2 SVGIG, per germline (reference sequence). There are 13 residues in the CDR3. V lost 8 bases and J lost 2; bases outside the gene matches: 8. CDR3 nucleotide sequence: TGTGCCATCACGCCACAGGGGAACTATGGCTACACCTTC. Residues: CAITPQGNYGYTF.

V usage is TRBV6-1 and J usage is TRBJ2-5, with TRBD1 matching 8 bases. Germline trimming cut 5 bases from V and 4 bases from J; bases unmatched to any gene: 3. The germline V gene has CDR1 MNHNS and CDR2 SASEGT. This CDR3 is built from 13 residues. CDR3 nucleotides: TGTGCCAGCAGTTTTGGGACAGGAGAGACCCAGTACTTC. Its translation is CASSFGTGETQYF.

The chain couples TRBV6-1 to TRBJ1-1, with D possibly TRBD1 on 5 matching bases. Trimming removed 6 bases from V and 3 bases from J, with 14 bases in between. CDR1 MNHNS and CDR2 SASEGT come from the germline V gene. This CDR3 is 14 amino acids long. CDR3 sequence reads: CASSLDRIYTEAFF. DNA of the CDR3: TGTGCCAGCAGCTTAGACAGAATTTACACTGAAGCTTTCTTT.

The chain uses TRBV19 and TRBJ1-1, with D possibly TRBD1 on 5 matching bases. This CDR3 contains 13 residues. The ends were cut back, 7 bases at V and 2 bases at J, with 11 bases in the middle. Germline CDR1 LNHDA, CDR2 SQIVND (reference sequence). The CDR3: CASTIQVNTEAFF. DNA for the CDR3: TGTGCCAGTACCATACAGGTAAACACTGAAGCTTTCTTT. Variable domain in full (rest from reference TRBV19 and TRBJ1-1): DGGITQSPKYLFRKEGQNVTLSCEQNLNHDAMYWYRQDPGQGLRLIYYSQIVNDFQKGDIAEGYSVSREKKESFPLTVTSAQKNPTAFYLCASTIQVNTEAFFGQGTRLTVV.

The chain has TRBV27 and TRBJ1-5; D possibly corresponds to TRBD1 (6 bases). Trimming took 5 bases from V and 4 from J, leaving 15 bases between them. Germline lookup yields CDR1 MNHEY and CDR2 SMNVEV (reference sequence). This CDR3 has 15 residues. The CDR3 loop reads CASSKTGLPNQPQHF. The CDR3 DNA reads TGTGCCAGCAGTAAGACAGGCCTCCCTAATCAGCCCCAGCATTTT.

The chain is built from TRBV5-1 and TRBJ2-1; the match to TRBD2 covers 7 bases. This CDR3 is built from 15 residues. Per germline, CDR1 SGHRS and CDR2 YFSETQ. With V trimmed by 2 bases and J by 7 bases, 9 bases remained unmatched. CDR3 in DNA: TGCGCCAGCAGCTTAAATACGGGCGGGAGTAATGAGCAGTTCTTC. It translates to CASSLNTGGSNEQFF.